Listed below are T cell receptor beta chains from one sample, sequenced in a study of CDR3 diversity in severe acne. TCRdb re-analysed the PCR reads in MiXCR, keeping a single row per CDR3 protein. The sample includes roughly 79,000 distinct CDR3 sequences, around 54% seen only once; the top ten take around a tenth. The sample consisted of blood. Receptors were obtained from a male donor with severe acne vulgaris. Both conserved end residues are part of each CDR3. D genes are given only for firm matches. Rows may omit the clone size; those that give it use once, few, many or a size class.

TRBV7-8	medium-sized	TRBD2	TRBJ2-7	CASSLRLAGTSYEQYF	TGTGCCAGCAGTCTAAGACTAGCGGGGACTTCCTACGAGCAGTACTTC
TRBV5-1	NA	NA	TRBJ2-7	CASCPGETSPWGEQYF	TGCGCCAGCTGCCCGGGGGAGACATCCCCTTGGGGCGAGCAGTACTTC
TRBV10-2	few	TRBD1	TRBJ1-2	CASFSMRTGANYGYTF	TGCGCCAGTTTTAGCATGCGGACAGGGGCTAACTATGGCTACACCTTC
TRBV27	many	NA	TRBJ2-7	CASSLGAAYEQYF	TGTGCCAGCAGTTTAGGGGCAGCCTACGAGCAGTACTTC
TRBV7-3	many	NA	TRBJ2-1	CASSLSLVNEQFF	TGTGCCAGCAGCTTAAGCCTAGTCAATGAGCAGTTCTTC
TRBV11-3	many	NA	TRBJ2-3	CASSLDTRDTQYF	TGTGCCAGCAGCTTGGATACTAGGGATACGCAGTATTTT
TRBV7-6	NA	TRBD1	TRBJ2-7	CASSVQGDSYEQYF	TGTGCCAGCAGCGTACAGGGGGACTCCTACGAGCAGTACTTC
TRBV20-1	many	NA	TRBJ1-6	CSARDPGEVTPLHF	TGCAGTGCTAGAGATCCGGGGGAGGTAACACCCCTCCACTTT
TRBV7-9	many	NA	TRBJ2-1	CASSSSVIEQFF	TGTGCCAGCAGCTCTAGCGTGATTGAGCAGTTCTTC
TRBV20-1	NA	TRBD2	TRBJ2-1	CSATSGSNEQFF	TGCAGTGCTACTAGCGGGAGCAATGAGCAGTTCTTC
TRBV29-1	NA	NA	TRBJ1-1	CSVEFVNRVNTEAFF	TGCAGCGTTGAATTCGTTAACAGGGTAAACACTGAAGCTTTCTTT
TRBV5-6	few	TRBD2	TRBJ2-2	CASSLTSGGNTGELFF	TGTGCCAGCAGCCTGACTAGCGGGGGGAACACCGGGGAGCTGTTTTTT
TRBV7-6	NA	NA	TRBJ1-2	CASSLGHGQPEYGYTF	TGTGCCAGCAGCTTAGGACACGGACAGCCTGAATATGGCTACACCTTC
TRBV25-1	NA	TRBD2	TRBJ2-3	CASSEDPASGRGPWGTDTQYF	TGTGCCAGCAGTGAAGATCCGGCTAGCGGGAGAGGCCCTTGGGGCACAGATACGCAGTATTTT
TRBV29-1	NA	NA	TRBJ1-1	CSVEDREGTEAFF	TGCAGCGTTGAAGACAGGGAGGGCACTGAAGCTTTCTTT
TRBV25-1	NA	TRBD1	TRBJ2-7	CASSAYRDRDEQYF	TGTGCCAGCAGTGCTTACCGGGACAGGGACGAGCAGTACTTC
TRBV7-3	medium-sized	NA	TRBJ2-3	CASSLTTGPRETVTQYF	TGTGCCAGCAGCTTAACGACGGGACCGAGAGAGACGGTTACGCAGTATTTT
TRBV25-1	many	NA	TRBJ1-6	CASSALQGTSPLHF	TGTGCCAGCAGTGCGCTACAGGGTACGTCACCCCTCCACTTT
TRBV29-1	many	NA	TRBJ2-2	CSAFSGGATTGELFF	TGCAGCGCCTTCTCGGGGGGCGCGACCACCGGGGAGCTGTTTTTT
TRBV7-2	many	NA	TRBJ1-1	CASSSRPNTEAFF	TGTGCCAGCAGCTCGCGACCCAACACTGAAGCTTTCTTT
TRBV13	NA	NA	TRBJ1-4	CASSFGDLSTNEKLFF	TGTGCCAGCAGCTTTGGGGATCTTTCAACTAATGAAAAACTGTTTTTT
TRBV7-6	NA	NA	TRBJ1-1	CTSSFAATGKAFF	TGTACCAGCAGCTTTGCGGCCACGGGAAAAGCTTTCTTT
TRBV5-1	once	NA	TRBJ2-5	CASSLSIAPDPQETQYF	TGCGCCAGCAGCTTAAGCATAGCCCCCGACCCGCAGGAGACCCAGTACTTC
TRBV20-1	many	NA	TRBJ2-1	CSARAPLARYNEQFF	TGCAGTGCTAGAGCCCCACTAGCTAGGTACAATGAGCAGTTCTTC
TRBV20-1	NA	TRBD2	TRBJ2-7	CSARVSGLAVTYEQYF	TGCAGTGCTAGAGTATCGGGACTAGCGGTTACCTACGAGCAGTACTTC
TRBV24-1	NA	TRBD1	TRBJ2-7	CATSDLRDSPTGEQYF	TGTGCCACCAGTGATCTAAGGGACAGCCCTACGGGGGAGCAGTACTTC
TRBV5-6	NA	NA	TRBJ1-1	CASSEGLYNTEAFF	TGTGCCAGCAGCGAGGGACTGTACAACACTGAAGCTTTCTTT
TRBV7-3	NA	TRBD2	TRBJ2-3	CASSLMREGRNEQYF	TGTGCCAGCAGCTTAATGCGGGAGGGCCGCAATGAGCAGTATTTT
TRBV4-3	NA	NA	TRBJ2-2	CASSQDRTQGTGELFF	TGCGCCAGCAGCCAAGATCGGACCCAGGGTACCGGGGAGCTGTTTTTT
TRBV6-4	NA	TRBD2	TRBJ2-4	CASSAASGGALSPYF	TGTGCCAGCAGTGCGGCTAGCGGGGGGGCTCTCTCTCCGTACTTC
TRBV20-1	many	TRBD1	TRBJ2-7	CSAFSPVSGTGTYEQYF	TGCAGTGCTTTCTCCCCCGTCTCGGGGACAGGGACCTACGAGCAGTACTTC
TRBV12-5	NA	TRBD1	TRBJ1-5	CAISEGTGDSLAQHF	TGTGCCATCAGTGAAGGGACAGGGGACTCGTTGGCCCAGCATTTT
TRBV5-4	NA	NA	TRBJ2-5	CASSSATGIETQYF	TGTGCCAGCAGCTCCGCGACAGGAATTGAGACCCAGTACTTC
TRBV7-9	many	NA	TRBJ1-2	CASSFVGEGYGYTF	TGTGCCAGCAGCTTCGTTGGGGAGGGCTATGGCTACACCTTC
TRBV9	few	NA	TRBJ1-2	CASTPGGYGYTF	TGTGCCAGCACCCCTGGGGGGTATGGCTACACCTTC
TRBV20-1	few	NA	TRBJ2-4	CSARGSENDLAKNIQYF	TGCAGTGCTAGAGGTTCAGAGAATGATCTAGCCAAAAACATTCAGTACTTC
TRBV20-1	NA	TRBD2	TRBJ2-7	CSARLSGGSSAYEQYF	TGCAGTGCTAGATTGAGCGGGGGCAGTAGCGCCTACGAGCAGTACTTC
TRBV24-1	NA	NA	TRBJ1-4	CATIGRSLLMATSGGEKLFF	TGTGCCACCATCGGACGGAGCCTGCTAATGGCGACGTCGGGGGGCGAAAAACTGTTTTTT
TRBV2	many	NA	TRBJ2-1	CASSDKSNEQFF	TGTGCCAGCAGCGACAAATCCAATGAGCAGTTCTTC
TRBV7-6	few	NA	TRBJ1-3	CASSRDTNSGNTIYF	TGTGCCAGCAGCCGGGACACCAACTCTGGAAACACCATATATTTT
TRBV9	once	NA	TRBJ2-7	CASSFGLGQGPYEQYF	TGTGCCAGCAGCTTTGGGCTGGGCCAGGGCCCCTACGAGCAGTACTTC
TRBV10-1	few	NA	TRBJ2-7	CASSEGDQYYEQYF	TGCGCCAGCAGTGAAGGAGACCAGTACTACGAGCAGTACTTC
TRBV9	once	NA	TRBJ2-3	CASSIEGADTDTQYF	TGTGCCAGCAGCATAGAGGGAGCGGACACAGATACGCAGTATTTT
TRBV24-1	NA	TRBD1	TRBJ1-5	CATSGDRNQPQHF	TGTGCCACCAGTGGGGACAGGAATCAGCCCCAGCATTTT
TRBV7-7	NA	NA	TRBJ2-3	CASSLGRFSTDTQYF	TGTGCTAGCAGCTTAGGAAGGTTTAGCACAGATACGCAGTATTTT
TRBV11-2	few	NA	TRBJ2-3	CASSVAGGGALDTQYF	TGTGCCAGCAGCGTAGCAGGAGGGGGGGCCTTAGATACGCAGTATTTT
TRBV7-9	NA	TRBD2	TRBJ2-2	CAGGSGTGELFF	TGTGCGGGCGGGAGCGGAACCGGGGAGCTGTTTTTT
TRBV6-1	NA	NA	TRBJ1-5	CASTKGGPQHF	TGTGCCAGCACCAAGGGTGGGCCCCAGCATTTT
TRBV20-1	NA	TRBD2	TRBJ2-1	CSRTSGSEQFF	TGCAGCAGGACTAGCGGGAGTGAGCAGTTCTTC
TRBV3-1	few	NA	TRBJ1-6	CASSSHSPLHF	TGTGCCAGCAGCTCCCATTCACCCCTCCACTTT
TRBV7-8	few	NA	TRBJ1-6	CASSSRSTPLHF	TGTGCCAGCAGCTCACGCAGCACACCCCTCCACTTT